One sample yielded the 14 T cell receptor beta chains listed below, sequenced in a study of blood T cell repertoires in COVID-19 (dated by TCRdb to 2019 to 2021). Receptors were amplified or captured by the immunoSEQ multiplex PCR assay. TCRdb took this table from immuneACCESS and kept in-frame rearrangements with V and J called. Such tables lack part of the clones; where checked against another copy, unresolved V genes explain under half of the gap, and the rest is unexplained. In all, the sample holds 360,000 or so clones, and roughly 90% of those were seen once. In total, the top ten clones hold just over 1% of the sample. The sample comprised PBMCs or T cells enriched from blood (not recorded which). These receptors came from a woman aged 30 to 39 who had been exposed to COVID-19.

The chain employs TRBV6-2 or TRBV6-3 and TRBJ1-5; maybe TRBD1 (5 bases). CDR3 length: 17 residues. CDR1 and CDR2 (germline): MNHEY, SVGEGT. V was clipped by 6 bases and J by 2 bases, with 20 bases between them. For the CDR3, the DNA is TGTGCCAGCAGCAACTCACTCCCAGGGTATGGCAATCAGCCCCAGCATTTT. Protein: CASSNSLPGYGNQPQHF.

The chain recombines TRBV19 with TRBJ1-2, with TRBD1 as a possible D gene (5 bases). Germline-derived CDR1 and CDR2 are LNHDA and SQIVND (reference sequence). The CDR3 runs 15 residues. Between the trimmed V and J ends, which lost 9 bases and 0 bases, there was a span of 17 bases. Here the CDR3 reads CASPDRVSPNYGYTF. CDR3 in DNA: TGTGCCAGCCCTGACAGAGTGAGCCCTAACTATGGCTACACCTTC.

The chain links TRBV7-3 to TRBJ2-1; D unresolved. The germline V gene has CDR1 SGHTA and CDR2 FQGTGA. V was pared by 5 bases and J by 5 bases, with 10 bases between. This CDR3 region has 13 residues. CDR3 loop: CASSLPPDNEQFF. CDR3 coding DNA: TGTGCCAGCAGCCTCCCCCCTGACAATGAGCAGTTCTTC.

V and J are TRBV28 and TRBJ2-5; 10 nucleotides align to TRBD2. There are 16 residues in the CDR3. Looked up from germline, CDR1 is MDHEN and CDR2 is SYDVKM. V trimming: 3 bases; J trimming: 5 bases; junction bases outside the gene matches: 9. The CDR3 bases are TGTGCCAGCAGTTTTTGGGCTAGCGGGAGTAAGGAGACCCAGTACTTC. This translates into CASSFWASGSKETQYF.

The gene calls are TRBV28 and TRBJ2-7; possibly TRBD1 for D (6 bases). V lost 6 bases and J lost 2, with 17 bases in between. CDR1 and CDR2 (germline): MDHEN, SYDVKM. The CDR3 is made up of 15 amino acids. The CDR3 DNA follows: TGTGCCAGCAGGCGAGCAAAGGACAGAGCCTACGAGCAGTACTTC. Translated: CASRRAKDRAYEQYF.

The chain is built from TRBV14 and TRBJ1-4, with 7 bases fitting TRBD1. The CDR3 is 16 residues long. Trimming removed 3 bases from V and 7 bases from J; junction bases left unmatched: 11. Germline-derived CDR1 and CDR2 are SGHDN and FVKESK. The CDR3 spells CASSQDPTGLGEKLFF. For the CDR3, the DNA is TGTGCCAGCAGCCAGGATCCGACAGGGCTTGGTGAAAAACTGTTTTTT.

The chain links TRBV11-3 to TRBJ2-7; perhaps TRBD2 as D (6 bases). The CDR3 sequence is 14 residues long. Germline CDR1 and CDR2: SGHNT and YENEEA. V was clipped by 5 bases and J by 0 bases, with 11 bases between them. The CDR3 loop reads CASSQQTSSYEQYF. Here the CDR3 DNA reads TGTGCCAGCAGCCAGCAGACTAGCTCCTACGAGCAGTACTTC.

Here the CDR3 reads CASSPPNGGELFF. The CDR3 nucleotides are TGTGCCAGCAGCCCTCCTAACGGCGGGGAGCTGTTTTTT. V is TRBV11-3 and J is TRBJ2-2; D gene ambiguous. Trimming pared 5 bases from V and 7 bases from J, leaving 11 bases between. The CDR3 runs to 13 residues. Germline V gene sequence: CDR1 SGHNT, CDR2 YENEEA.

This chain connects TRBV4-1 to TRBJ1-3; D not certain. Trimming removed 0 bases from V and 0 bases from J, with 9 bases in between. Germline CDR1 MGHRA, CDR2 YSYEKL. There are 16 residues in the CDR3. This CDR3 reads CASSQDLAGSGNTIYF. CDR3 coding DNA: TGCGCCAGCAGCCAAGATCTTGCAGGCTCTGGAAACACCATATATTTT.

V usage is TRBV11-3 and J usage is TRBJ2-7, with D possibly TRBD1 on 6 matching bases. V lost 4 bases and J 0 bases, leaving 13 bases between the germline ends. The CDR3 spans 15 residues. Germline CDR1 SGHNT, CDR2 YENEEA. This CDR3 reads CASSYDGQLSYEQYF. CDR3 bases: TGTGCCAGCAGCTATGATGGACAGCTCTCCTACGAGCAGTACTTC.

This rearrangement joins TRBV24-1 to TRBJ2-2, with 9 bases identical to TRBD1. The CDR3 extends over 17 amino acids. The germline gives CDR1 KGHDR, CDR2 SFDVKD. Trimming at V came to 4 bases and at J to 8 bases, leaving 13 bases not matched to a gene. The CDR3 loop is CATSEDPGQGITGELFF. The CDR3 coding sequence is TGTGCCACCAGTGAGGACCCGGGACAGGGCATAACAGGGGAGCTGTTTTTT.

The chain has TRBV7-9 and TRBJ1-1, with no clear D. The germline CDR1 and CDR2 sequences are SEHNR and FQNEAQ (reference sequence). CDR3 size: 13 residues. V was pared by 6 bases and J by 2 bases, with 10 bases between. Here the CDR3 DNA reads TGTGCCAGCAGTTGGGCAGAAAACACTGAAGCTTTCTTT. Its translation is CASSWAENTEAFF. Full variable domain (missing parts from reference TRBV7-9 and TRBJ1-1): DTGVSQNPRHKITKRGQNVTFRCDPISEHNRLYWYRQTLGQGPEFLTYFQNEAQLEKSRLLSDRFSAERPKGSFSTLEIQRTEQGDSAMYLCASSWAENTEAFFGQGTRLTVV.

This clone turned up a few times. The rearrangement joins TRBV9 to TRBJ2-2; 9 nucleotides agree with TRBD2. The CDR3 is 16 residues long. Germline CDR1 is SGDLS and CDR2 is YYNGEE. The ends lost 0 bases at V and 6 bases at J; junction bases unmatched: 6. CDR3 coding DNA: TGTGCCAGCAGCGTAGGGCTAGCGGGATCCGCCGGGGAGCTGTTTTTT. This codes for CASSVGLAGSAGELFF.

The sample holds a few counts of this clone. The chain joins TRBV2 to TRBJ2-5; 11 bases align to TRBD1. From germline, CDR1 is SNHLY and CDR2 FYNNEI. The CDR3 length is 14 residues. V shed 11 bases, J shed 5 bases, and the junction held 10 bases outside the gene matches. CDR3 bases: TGTGCCGGGAAAAGGGACAGGGGGAGGGAGACCCAGTACTTC. Residues: CAGKRDRGRETQYF.